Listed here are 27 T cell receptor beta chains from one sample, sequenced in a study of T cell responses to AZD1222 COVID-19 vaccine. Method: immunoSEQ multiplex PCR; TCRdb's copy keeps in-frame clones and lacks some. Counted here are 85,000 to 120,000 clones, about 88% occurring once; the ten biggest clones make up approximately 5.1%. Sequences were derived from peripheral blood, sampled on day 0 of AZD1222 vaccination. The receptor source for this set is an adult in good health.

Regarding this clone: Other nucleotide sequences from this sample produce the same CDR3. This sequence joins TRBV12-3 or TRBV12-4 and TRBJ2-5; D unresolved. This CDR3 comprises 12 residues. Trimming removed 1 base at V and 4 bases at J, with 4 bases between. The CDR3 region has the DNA TGTGCCAGCAGTTTAGAGGGAGAGACCCAGTACTTC. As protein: CASSLEGETQYF.

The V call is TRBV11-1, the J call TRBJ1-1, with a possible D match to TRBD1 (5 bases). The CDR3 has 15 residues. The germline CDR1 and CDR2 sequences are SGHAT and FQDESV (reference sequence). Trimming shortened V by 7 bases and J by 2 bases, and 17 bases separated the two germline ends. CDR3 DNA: TGTGCCAGCAAGGTGGGCAGTGGGGGAAACACTGAAGCTTTCTTT. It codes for CASKVGSGGNTEAFF. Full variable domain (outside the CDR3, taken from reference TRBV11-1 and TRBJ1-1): EAEVAQSPRYKITEKSQAVAFWCDPISGHATLYWYRQILGQGPELLVQFQDESVVDDSQLPKDRFSAERLKGVDSTLKIQPAELGDSAMYLCASKVGSGGNTEAFFGQGTRLTVV.

CDR3 in DNA: TGTGCCAGCAGCCAAGATTCTAGCGGGGCTCAATCTCGGGAGCAGTACTTC. This sequence encodes CASSQDSSGAQSREQYF. The rearrangement joins TRBV4-2 to TRBJ2-7, with TRBD2 matching 9 bases. J was trimmed by 7 bases and V by 0 bases; bases with no gene match: 13. This CDR3 comprises 17 residues. Per germline, CDR1 LGHNA and CDR2 YNFKEQ.

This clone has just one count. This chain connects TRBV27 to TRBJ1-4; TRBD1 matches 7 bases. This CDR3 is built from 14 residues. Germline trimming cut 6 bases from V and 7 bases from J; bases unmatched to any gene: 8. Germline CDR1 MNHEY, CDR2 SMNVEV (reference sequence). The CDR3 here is CASRVTGRGEKLFF. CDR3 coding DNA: TGTGCCAGCAGGGTGACAGGGAGGGGTGAAAAACTGTTTTTT.

The CDR3 sequence: CASRPGPLHRYGYTF. CDR3 DNA sequence: TGTGCCAGCAGGCCGGGTCCGTTACATCGCTATGGCTACACCTTC. This chain links TRBV6-5 with TRBJ1-2; D is ambiguous. The CDR3 is 15 residues long. Germline values: CDR1 MNHEY, CDR2 SVGAGI. V was cut by 6 bases and J by 4 bases, with 18 bases left in between.

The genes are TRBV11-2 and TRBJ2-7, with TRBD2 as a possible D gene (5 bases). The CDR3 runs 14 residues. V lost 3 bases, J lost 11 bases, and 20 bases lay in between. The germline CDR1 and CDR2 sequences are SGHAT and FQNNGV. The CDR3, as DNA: TGTGCCAGCAGCTTGCCAGACTGGGAGTCTCCCAAGTACTTC. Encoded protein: CASSLPDWESPKYF.

CDR3 bases: TGTGCCAGCAAAGGGACAGGGGTAGGCACTGAAGCTTTCTTT. Residues: CASKGTGVGTEAFF. The genes are TRBV6-5 and TRBJ1-1, with 10 positions matching TRBD1. Germline CDR1 MNHEY, CDR2 SVGAGI. The CDR3 extends over 14 amino acids. V trimming: 7 bases; J trimming: 4 bases; junction bases outside the gene matches: 6.

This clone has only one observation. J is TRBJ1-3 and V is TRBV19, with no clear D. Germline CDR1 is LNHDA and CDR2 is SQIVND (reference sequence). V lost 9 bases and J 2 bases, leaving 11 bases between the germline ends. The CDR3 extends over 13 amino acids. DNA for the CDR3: TGTGCCAGCGGCACAGAGGCTGGAAACACCATATATTTT. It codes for CASGTEAGNTIYF.

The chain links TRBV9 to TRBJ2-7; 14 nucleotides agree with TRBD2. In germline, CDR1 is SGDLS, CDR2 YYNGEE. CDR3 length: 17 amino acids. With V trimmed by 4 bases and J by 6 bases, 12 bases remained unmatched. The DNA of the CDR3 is TGTGCCAGCAGCTCGGGACTAGCGGGAGCCGTCAACCGCGAGCAGTACTTC. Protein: CASSSGLAGAVNREQYF.

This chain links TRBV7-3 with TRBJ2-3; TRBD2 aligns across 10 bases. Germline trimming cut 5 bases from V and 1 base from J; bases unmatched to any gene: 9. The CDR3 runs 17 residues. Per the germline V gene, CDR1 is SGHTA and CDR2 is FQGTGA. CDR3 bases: TGTGCCAGCAGCCTCTTGGGGCTAGCGGGAGGCACAGATACGCAGTATTTT. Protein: CASSLLGLAGGTDTQYF. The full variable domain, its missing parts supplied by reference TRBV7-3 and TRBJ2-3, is GAGVSQTPSNKVTEKGKYVELRCDPISGHTALYWYRQSLGQGPEFLIYFQGTGAADDSGLPNDRFFAVRPEGSVSTLKIQRTERGDSAVYLCASSLLGLAGGTDTQYFGPGTRLTVL.

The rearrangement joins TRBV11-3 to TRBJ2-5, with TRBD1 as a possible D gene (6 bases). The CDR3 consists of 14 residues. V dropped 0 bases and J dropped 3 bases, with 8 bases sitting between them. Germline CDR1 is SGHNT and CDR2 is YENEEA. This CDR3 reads CASSLDGQKETQYF. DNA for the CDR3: TGTGCCAGCAGCTTAGATGGACAGAAAGAGACCCAGTACTTC.

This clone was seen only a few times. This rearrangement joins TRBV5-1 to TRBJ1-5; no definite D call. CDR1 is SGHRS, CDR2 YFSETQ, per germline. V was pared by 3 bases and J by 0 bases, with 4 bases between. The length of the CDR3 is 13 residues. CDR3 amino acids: CASSWSSNQPQHF. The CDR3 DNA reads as TGCGCCAGCAGCTGGAGTAGCAATCAGCCCCAGCATTTT.

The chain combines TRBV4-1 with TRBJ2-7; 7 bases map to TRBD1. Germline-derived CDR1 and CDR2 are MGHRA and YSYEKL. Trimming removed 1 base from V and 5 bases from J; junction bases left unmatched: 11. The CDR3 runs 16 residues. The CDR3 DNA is TGCGCCAGCAGCCAAGCCCCTGCAACAGGGGCGCACGAGCAGTACTTC. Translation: CASSQAPATGAHEQYF.

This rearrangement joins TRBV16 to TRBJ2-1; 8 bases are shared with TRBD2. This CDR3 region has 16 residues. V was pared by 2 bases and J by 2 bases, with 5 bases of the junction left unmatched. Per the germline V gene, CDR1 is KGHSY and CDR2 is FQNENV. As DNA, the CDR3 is TGTGCCAGCAGCCAAATCTCGGGAGGGGCCTACAATGAGCAGTTCTTC. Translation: CASSQISGGAYNEQFF.

In nucleotides, the CDR3 is TGTGCCAGCAGCGTACTCAGTACAACAGATACGCAGTATTTT. This encodes CASSVLSTTDTQYF. The V call is TRBV9, the J call TRBJ2-3; D uncertain. This CDR3 spans 14 amino acids. V shed 1 base and J shed 3 bases, with 9 bases lying between them. Per germline, CDR1 SGDLS and CDR2 YYNGEE.

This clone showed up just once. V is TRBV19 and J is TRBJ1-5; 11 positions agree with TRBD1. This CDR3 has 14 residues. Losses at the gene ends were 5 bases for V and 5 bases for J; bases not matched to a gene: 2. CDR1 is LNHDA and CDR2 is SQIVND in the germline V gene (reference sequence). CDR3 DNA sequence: TGTGCCAGTAGTGCGGGACAGGGGGATCAGCCCCAGCATTTT. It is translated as CASSAGQGDQPQHF.

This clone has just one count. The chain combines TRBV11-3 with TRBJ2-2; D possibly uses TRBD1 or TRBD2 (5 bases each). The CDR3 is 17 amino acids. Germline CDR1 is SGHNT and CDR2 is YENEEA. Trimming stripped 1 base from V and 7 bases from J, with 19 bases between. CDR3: CASSLGTEQEGHGELFF. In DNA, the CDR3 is TGTGCCAGCAGCTTAGGGACGGAACAAGAGGGGCACGGGGAGCTGTTTTTT.

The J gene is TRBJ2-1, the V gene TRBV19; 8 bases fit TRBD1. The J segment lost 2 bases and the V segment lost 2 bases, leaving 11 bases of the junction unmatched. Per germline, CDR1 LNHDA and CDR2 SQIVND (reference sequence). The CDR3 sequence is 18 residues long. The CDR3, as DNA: TGTGCCAGTAGTATATTAGGCCCGACAGGGGCCACCTACAATGAGCAGTTCTTC. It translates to CASSILGPTGATYNEQFF.

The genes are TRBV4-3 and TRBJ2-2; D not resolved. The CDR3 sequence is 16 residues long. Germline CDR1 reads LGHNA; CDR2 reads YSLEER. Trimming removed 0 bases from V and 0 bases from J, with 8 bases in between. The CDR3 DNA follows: TGCGCCAGCAGCCAAGAAGCAGCATCGAACACCGGGGAGCTGTTTTTT. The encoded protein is CASSQEAASNTGELFF.

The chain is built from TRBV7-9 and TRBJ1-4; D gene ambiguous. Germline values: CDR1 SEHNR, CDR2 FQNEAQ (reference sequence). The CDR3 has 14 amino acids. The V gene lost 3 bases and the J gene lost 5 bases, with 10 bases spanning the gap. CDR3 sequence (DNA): TGTGCCAGCAGCTTCTTCGGTCAAAATGAAAAACTGTTTTTT. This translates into CASSFFGQNEKLFF.

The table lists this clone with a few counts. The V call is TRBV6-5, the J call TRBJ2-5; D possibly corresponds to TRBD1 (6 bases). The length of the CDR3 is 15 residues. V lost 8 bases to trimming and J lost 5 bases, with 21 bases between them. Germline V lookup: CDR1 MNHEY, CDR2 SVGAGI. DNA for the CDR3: TGTGCCAGCGGGAAAACGGGACATCCTCGGGAGACCCAGTACTTC. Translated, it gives CASGKTGHPRETQYF.

The chain's CDR3 is CASSLGEGETQYF. The CDR3 DNA follows: TGTGCCAGCAGTTTGGGGGAAGGGGAGACCCAGTACTTC. The chain employs TRBV12-3 or TRBV12-4 and TRBJ2-5, with D possibly called TRBD1 or TRBD2 (5 bases each). The CDR3 has 13 amino acids. Trimming shortened V by 3 bases and J by 5 bases, and 10 bases separated the two germline ends.

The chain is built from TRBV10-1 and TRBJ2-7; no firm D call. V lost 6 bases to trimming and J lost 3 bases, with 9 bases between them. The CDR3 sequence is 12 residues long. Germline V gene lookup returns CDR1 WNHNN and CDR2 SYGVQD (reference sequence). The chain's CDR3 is CASSRGNYEQYF. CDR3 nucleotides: TGCGCCAGCAGCCGCGGAAACTACGAGCAGTACTTC.

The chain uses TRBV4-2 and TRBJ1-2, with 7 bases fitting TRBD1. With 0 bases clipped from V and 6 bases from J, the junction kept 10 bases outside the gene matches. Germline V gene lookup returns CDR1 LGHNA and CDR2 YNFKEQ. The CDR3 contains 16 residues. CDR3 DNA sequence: TGTGCCAGCAGCCAAGAAGGGACAGCGATGGGGGATGGCTACACCTTC. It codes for CASSQEGTAMGDGYTF.

CDR3 sequence (DNA): TGTGCCAGCAGCTTAAACCCGCGGGACAGGGGAACCTACGAGCAGTACTTC. Translating it yields CASSLNPRDRGTYEQYF. The rearrangement links TRBV7-6 to TRBJ2-7, with 10 bases identical to TRBD1. This CDR3 has 17 amino acids. J was trimmed by 2 bases and V by 2 bases; bases with no gene match: 9. Per the germline V gene, CDR1 is SGHVS and CDR2 is FNYEAQ.

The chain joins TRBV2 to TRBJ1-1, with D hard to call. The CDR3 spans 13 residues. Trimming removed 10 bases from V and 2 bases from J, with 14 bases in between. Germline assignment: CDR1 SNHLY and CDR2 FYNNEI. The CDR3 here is CATEKNLNTEAFF. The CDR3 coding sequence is TGTGCCACCGAGAAAAACCTTAACACTGAAGCTTTCTTT.

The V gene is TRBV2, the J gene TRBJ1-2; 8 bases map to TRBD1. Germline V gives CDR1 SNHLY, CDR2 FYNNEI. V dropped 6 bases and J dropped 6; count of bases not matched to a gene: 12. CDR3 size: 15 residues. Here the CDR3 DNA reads TGTGCCAGCAGCCGCCATACAGGGGGTAGTGATGGCTACACCTTC. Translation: CASSRHTGGSDGYTF.